This T cell receptor (beta chain) was sequenced in a study of early T cells in non-severe SARS-CoV-2 infection. This clonotype was seen a handful of times. TCRdb passed the 5' RACE reads through MiXCR, listing each CDR3 protein once. The sample has over 50,000 distinct CDR3 sequences, about 15% seen once. V was clipped by 6 bases and J by 2 bases; unmatched bases: 4. CDR1 and CDR2 (germline): MNHEY, SVGAGI. The CDR3 extends over 13 amino acids. V is TRBV6-5 and J is TRBJ2-7, with 7 positions matching TRBD1. Material: whole blood, obtained at baseline. This TCR was recovered from an adult who was a healthcare worker with PCR-confirmed SARS-CoV-2 infection or an uninfected control (not recorded which). The CDR3 here is CASRVGQPYEQYF. The CDR3 DNA reads as TGTGCCAGCAGAGTGGGACAGCCCTACGAGCAGTACTTC.